These T cell receptor beta chains were read from a single sample in a study of T cell responses to AZD1222 COVID-19 vaccine. Repertoires were generated with immunoSEQ multiplex PCR, while TCRdb's copy carries only in-frame clones and drops some. The sample records about 110,000 clones, more than 70% being singletons. Sequencing used peripheral blood, obtained on day 0 of AZD1222 vaccination. The receptors derive from an adult in good health. CDR3s include the opening cysteine and the closing phenylalanine or tryptophan. A D gene is named only where the DNA matches it firmly. Part of the rows lack a size; the others show once, few, many or a class for expanded clones.

j_gene: TRBJ2-7; v_gene: TRBV27; abundance: -; d_gene: -; CDR3aa: CASSLSLGHRLGEQYF; CDR3nt: TGTGCCAGCAGTTTATCGTTGGGACATAGGCTTGGGGAGCAGTACTTC
j_gene: TRBJ1-6; v_gene: TRBV19; abundance: -; d_gene: TRBD1; CDR3aa: CASNRGQWTNSPLHF; CDR3nt: TGTGCCAGTAATCGGGGACAGTGGACCAATTCACCCCTCCACTTT
j_gene: TRBJ2-7; v_gene: TRBV27; abundance: -; d_gene: -; CDR3aa: CASSLGTRTALSYEQYF; CDR3nt: TGTGCCAGCAGTTTAGGTACCAGGACAGCCCTTTCCTACGAGCAGTACTTC
j_gene: TRBJ1-5; v_gene: TRBV7-2; abundance: -; d_gene: -; CDR3aa: CASSPRMNQPQHF; CDR3nt: TGTGCCAGCAGCCCCCGAATGAATCAGCCCCAGCATTTT
j_gene: TRBJ2-7; v_gene: TRBV28; abundance: few; d_gene: -; CDR3aa: CASSGMSIRGSDEQYF; CDR3nt: TGTGCCAGCAGTGGGATGAGTATCAGGGGCAGCGACGAGCAGTACTTC
j_gene: TRBJ2-7; v_gene: TRBV30; abundance: -; d_gene: TRBD1; CDR3aa: CAWSSQGADYEQYF; CDR3nt: TGTGCCTGGAGTTCCCAGGGGGCAGACTACGAGCAGTACTTC
j_gene: TRBJ2-3; v_gene: TRBV5-1; abundance: -; d_gene: TRBD2; CDR3aa: CASSFGEGSSTDTQYF; CDR3nt: TGCGCCAGCAGCTTTGGGGAGGGATCCAGCACAGATACGCAGTATTTT
j_gene: TRBJ2-7; v_gene: TRBV5-1; abundance: once; d_gene: TRBD1; CDR3aa: CASTPGTGQYEQYF; CDR3nt: TGCGCCAGCACCCCCGGGACAGGTCAGTACGAGCAGTACTTC
j_gene: TRBJ2-2; v_gene: TRBV15; abundance: -; d_gene: TRBD2; CDR3aa: CATSRPRRGAGELFF; CDR3nt: TGTGCCACCAGCAGACCACGACGGGGGGCCGGGGAGCTGTTTTTT
j_gene: TRBJ1-2; v_gene: TRBV7-2; abundance: -; d_gene: -; CDR3aa: CASVRRGPPNYGYTF; CDR3nt: TGTGCCAGCGTAAGAAGGGGCCCCCCTAACTATGGCTACACCTTC
j_gene: TRBJ2-1; v_gene: TRBV24-1; abundance: -; d_gene: TRBD1; CDR3aa: CATSDTGTGGYNEQFF; CDR3nt: TGTGCCACCAGTGACACCGGGACAGGGGGCTATAATGAGCAGTTCTTC
j_gene: TRBJ2-2; v_gene: TRBV29-1; abundance: -; d_gene: TRBD2; CDR3aa: CSAGLAGVGELFF; CDR3nt: TGCAGCGCGGGACTAGCGGGGGTAGGGGAGCTGTTTTTT
j_gene: TRBJ2-1; v_gene: TRBV7-8; abundance: few; d_gene: TRBD2; CDR3aa: CASSPPGTRSYNEQFF; CDR3nt: TGTGCCAGCAGCCCCCCCGGGACTAGATCCTACAATGAGCAGTTCTTC
j_gene: TRBJ1-1; v_gene: TRBV20-1; abundance: -; d_gene: -; CDR3aa: CSASSYLWENTEAFF; CDR3nt: TGCAGTGCTAGTAGTTACCTTTGGGAGAACACTGAAGCTTTCTTT
j_gene: TRBJ2-7; v_gene: TRBV5-1; abundance: -; d_gene: TRBD1; CDR3aa: CASSLVQGASDEQYF; CDR3nt: TGCGCCAGCAGCTTAGTGCAGGGGGCGTCGGACGAGCAGTACTTC
j_gene: TRBJ1-2; v_gene: TRBV3-1/TRBV3-2; abundance: -; d_gene: -; CDR3aa: CASSQGTAYGYTF; CDR3nt: TGTGCCAGCAGCCAAGGGACAGCCTATGGCTACACCTTC
j_gene: TRBJ2-1; v_gene: TRBV5-5; abundance: -; d_gene: TRBD1; CDR3aa: CASSLAAGGFYNEQFF; CDR3nt: TGTGCCAGCAGCTTGGCCGCAGGGGGCTTCTACAATGAGCAGTTCTTC
j_gene: TRBJ2-7; v_gene: TRBV6-2/TRBV6-3; abundance: -; d_gene: TRBD1; CDR3aa: CASSRGDRDEQYF; CDR3nt: TGTGCCAGCAGTCGAGGGGACAGGGACGAGCAGTACTTC
j_gene: TRBJ2-1; v_gene: TRBV27; abundance: -; d_gene: -; CDR3aa: CASSLLGGRAPEEQFF; CDR3nt: TGTGCCAGCAGTTTACTTGGCGGCAGGGCCCCGGAGGAGCAGTTCTTC
j_gene: TRBJ2-6; v_gene: TRBV28; abundance: -; d_gene: -; CDR3aa: CASSWGSGANVLTF; CDR3nt: TGTGCCAGCAGTTGGGGGAGTGGGGCCAACGTCCTGACTTTC
j_gene: TRBJ1-3; v_gene: TRBV7-9; abundance: -; d_gene: -; CDR3aa: CASSPGQQNTIYF; CDR3nt: TGTGCCAGCAGCCCGGGACAACAAAACACCATATATTTT
j_gene: TRBJ1-5; v_gene: TRBV12-2; abundance: -; d_gene: -; CDR3aa: CASRLAHGWGGQPQHF; CDR3nt: TGTGCAAGTCGCTTAGCGCATGGCTGGGGGGGCCAGCCCCAGCATTTT
j_gene: TRBJ2-5; v_gene: TRBV5-6; abundance: -; d_gene: TRBD1; CDR3aa: CASSRTGTGTQETQYF; CDR3nt: TGTGCCAGCAGCAGGACCGGGACAGGGACCCAAGAGACCCAGTACTTC
j_gene: TRBJ2-7; v_gene: TRBV5-4; abundance: once; d_gene: TRBD1; CDR3aa: CASSLGGQAYEQYF; CDR3nt: TGTGCCAGCAGCTTGGGGGGACAGGCCTACGAGCAGTACTTC
j_gene: TRBJ1-6; v_gene: TRBV19; abundance: -; d_gene: TRBD1; CDR3aa: CAARDRVGSPLHF; CDR3nt: TGTGCCGCCAGGGACAGGGTAGGTTCACCCCTCCACTTT
j_gene: TRBJ2-6; v_gene: TRBV6-5; abundance: once; d_gene: -; CDR3aa: CASRTGTGANVLTF; CDR3nt: TGTGCCAGCAGAACAGGGACTGGGGCCAACGTCCTGACTTTC
j_gene: TRBJ2-5; v_gene: TRBV7-9; abundance: -; d_gene: TRBD1; CDR3aa: CASSPLGTGLSETQYF; CDR3nt: TGTGCCAGCAGCCCCCTGGGGACAGGTTTGTCGGAGACCCAGTACTTC
j_gene: TRBJ2-2; v_gene: TRBV6-5; abundance: few; d_gene: -; CDR3aa: CASSYFSTGELFF; CDR3nt: TGTGCCAGCAGTTACTTCAGCACCGGGGAGCTGTTTTTT
j_gene: TRBJ1-5; v_gene: TRBV6-5; abundance: -; d_gene: TRBD1; CDR3aa: CASSYTGGGQPQHF; CDR3nt: TGTGCCAGCAGTTATACAGGGGGCGGCCAGCCCCAGCATTTT
j_gene: TRBJ1-6; v_gene: TRBV30; abundance: -; d_gene: -; CDR3aa: CAWAPSDSPLHF; CDR3nt: TGTGCCTGGGCCCCGTCGGATTCACCCCTCCACTTT
j_gene: TRBJ1-5; v_gene: TRBV6-5; abundance: -; d_gene: TRBD1; CDR3aa: CAIPGQANSNQPQHF; CDR3nt: TGTGCCATCCCGGGACAGGCGAATAGCAATCAGCCCCAGCATTTT
j_gene: TRBJ2-1; v_gene: TRBV6-4; abundance: -; d_gene: -; CDR3aa: CASSAPGLNDEQFF; CDR3nt: TGTGCCAGCAGTGCCCCGGGGCTGAACGATGAGCAGTTCTTC
j_gene: TRBJ2-5; v_gene: TRBV11-2; abundance: -; d_gene: -; CDR3aa: CASSAWGGYQETQYF; CDR3nt: TGTGCCAGCAGCGCCTGGGGCGGGTATCAGGAGACCCAGTACTTC
j_gene: TRBJ2-7; v_gene: TRBV28; abundance: few; d_gene: -; CDR3aa: CASSPSGAGISYEQYF; CDR3nt: TGTGCCAGCAGTCCCTCTGGGGCAGGGATCTCCTACGAGCAGTACTTC
j_gene: TRBJ1-4; v_gene: TRBV18; abundance: -; d_gene: TRBD1; CDR3aa: CASSPGQAATNEKLFF; CDR3nt: TGTGCCAGCTCACCGGGACAGGCAGCAACTAATGAAAAACTGTTTTTT
j_gene: TRBJ1-5; v_gene: TRBV28; abundance: -; d_gene: -; CDR3aa: CASSWAGNQPQHF; CDR3nt: TGTGCCAGCAGTTGGGCGGGCAATCAGCCCCAGCATTTT
j_gene: TRBJ1-5; v_gene: TRBV27; abundance: -; d_gene: -; CDR3aa: CASSLRENQPQHF; CDR3nt: TGTGCCAGCAGTTTAAGGGAAAATCAGCCCCAGCATTTT
j_gene: TRBJ2-1; v_gene: TRBV2; abundance: -; d_gene: -; CDR3aa: CASRRDSISYNEQFF; CDR3nt: TGTGCCAGCCGGAGGGACAGTATTTCGTACAATGAGCAGTTCTTC
j_gene: TRBJ2-5; v_gene: TRBV5-6; abundance: -; d_gene: -; CDR3aa: CASLTRLLGGETQYF; CDR3nt: TGTGCCAGCTTGACCAGACTATTGGGGGGCGAGACCCAGTACTTC
j_gene: TRBJ2-5; v_gene: TRBV28; abundance: -; d_gene: -; CDR3aa: CASTTIRGSKTQYF; CDR3nt: TGTGCCAGCACTACCATCAGGGGTAGTAAGACCCAGTACTTC
j_gene: TRBJ2-2; v_gene: TRBV5-6; abundance: -; d_gene: TRBD1; CDR3aa: CASSPDRGINTGELFF; CDR3nt: TGTGCCAGCAGCCCTGACAGGGGGATAAACACCGGGGAGCTGTTTTTT
j_gene: TRBJ2-2; v_gene: TRBV24-1; abundance: -; d_gene: TRBD1; CDR3aa: CATSGRDSDTGELFF; CDR3nt: TGTGCCACCAGTGGCCGGGACAGCGACACCGGGGAGCTGTTTTTT
j_gene: TRBJ2-7; v_gene: TRBV10-1; abundance: once; d_gene: TRBD1; CDR3aa: CASSEVGQGREQYF; CDR3nt: TGCGCCAGCAGTGAGGTGGGACAGGGGAGGGAGCAGTACTTC
j_gene: TRBJ1-1; v_gene: TRBV19; abundance: -; d_gene: -; CDR3aa: CASSTEVNTEAFF; CDR3nt: TGTGCCAGTAGTACCGAGGTGAACACTGAAGCTTTCTTT
j_gene: TRBJ1-2; v_gene: TRBV7-9; abundance: -; d_gene: TRBD1; CDR3aa: CASSMGQGFGYTF; CDR3nt: TGTGCCAGCAGCATGGGACAGGGTTTTGGCTACACCTTC
j_gene: TRBJ2-1; v_gene: TRBV7-9; abundance: -; d_gene: TRBD2; CDR3aa: CASSGRDLPNNEQFF; CDR3nt: TGTGCCAGCAGTGGGAGGGACTTACCTAACAATGAGCAGTTCTTC
j_gene: TRBJ2-5; v_gene: TRBV7-3; abundance: -; d_gene: -; CDR3aa: CASSLGGTSRETQYF; CDR3nt: TGTGCCAGCAGCTTAGGCGGGACCTCGCGGGAGACCCAGTACTTC
j_gene: TRBJ2-3; v_gene: TRBV10-1; abundance: -; d_gene: TRBD1; CDR3aa: CASSGRQGRPDTQYF; CDR3nt: TGCGCCAGCAGTGGACGACAGGGAAGGCCAGATACGCAGTATTTT
j_gene: TRBJ2-4; v_gene: TRBV27; abundance: -; d_gene: TRBD1; CDR3aa: CASSQRTGDVIQYF; CDR3nt: TGTGCCAGCAGTCAGCGGACAGGGGACGTCATTCAGTACTTC
j_gene: TRBJ2-6; v_gene: TRBV13; abundance: -; d_gene: TRBD1; CDR3aa: CASSLRTGPSGANVLTF; CDR3nt: TGTGCCAGCAGCCTACGGACAGGACCCTCTGGGGCCAACGTCCTGACTTTC
j_gene: TRBJ2-2; v_gene: TRBV7-8; abundance: once; d_gene: TRBD2; CDR3aa: CASSPLAGGNTGELFF; CDR3nt: TGTGCCAGCAGCCCACTAGCGGGGGGAAACACCGGGGAGCTGTTTTTT
j_gene: TRBJ1-1; v_gene: TRBV7-3; abundance: -; d_gene: -; CDR3aa: CASSSGWSSEAFF; CDR3nt: TGTGCCAGCAGCTCGGGCTGGTCGTCTGAAGCTTTCTTT
j_gene: TRBJ1-5; v_gene: TRBV6-5; abundance: once; d_gene: -; CDR3aa: CASRYEGGQPQHF; CDR3nt: TGTGCCAGCAGGTACGAGGGTGGACAGCCCCAGCATTTT